This T cell receptor beta chain appears in the sequencing data of a study of neurological immune-mediated disorders. The trim removed 6 bases at V and 4 bases at J, leaving 9 bases unmatched. CDR1 is SGHDT and CDR2 is YYEEEE in the germline V gene. This CDR3 has 14 amino acids. This clonotype was found many times. What it recognizes is unknown. Unsorted libraries were generated from 2 million PBMCs held at -80 degrees C. In TCRdb, the 5' RACE reads were re-called with MiXCR into one record per CDR3 protein. The sample has about 66,000 distinct CDR3 sequences; 4% to 6% are singletons. Broader study findings: As far as clinical or MRI features were concerned, none was associated with the multiple sclerosis repertoire cluster.

This receptor was identified in a young woman with multiple sclerosis. The specimen was PBMCs. The V call is TRBV5-6, the J call TRBJ1-2; 7 nucleotides agree with TRBD1. This CDR3 reads CASINQQGSYGYTF. CDR3 nucleotides: TGTGCCAGCATCAACCAACAGGGGTCCTATGGCTACACCTTC.